These 18 T cell receptor beta chains share one sample of origin, sequenced in a study of graft-versus-host responses after intestinal transplantation. TCRdb keeps only in-frame clones here, not all; method: immunoSEQ multiplex PCR. There are tens of thousands of clones in the sample; roughly 93% occur only once, and 0.38% lies in the top ten. These receptors' antigens are unknown. Sequences were derived from unstimulated CD4+ T cells sorted from spleen or lymph node cells, sampled before transplant. Receptor source: a human donor who was the organ donor for an intestinal transplant.

The chain couples TRBV18 to TRBJ2-4, with D unresolved. Trimming removed 2 bases from V and 8 bases from J, with 13 bases in between. The CDR3 spans 14 residues. The germline V gene has CDR1 KGHSH and CDR2 LQKENI. CDR3 loop: CASSPVATHDIQYF. CDR3 nucleotides: TGTGCCAGCTCACCAGTCGCCACCCATGACATTCAGTACTTC. Together with reference TRBV18 and TRBJ2-4, the CDR3 gives the full variable domain: NAGVMQNPRHLVRRRGQEARLRCSPMKGHSHVYWYRQLPEEGLKFMVYLQKENIIDESGMPKERFSAEFPKEGPSILRIQQVVRGDSAAYFCASSPVATHDIQYFGAGTRLSVL.

The chain uses TRBV6-6 and TRBJ1-5; D is unresolved. V was cut by 0 bases and J by 0 bases, with 3 bases left in between. Germline values: CDR1 MNHNY, CDR2 SVGAGI (reference sequence). The CDR3 length is 14 residues. The CDR3 DNA sequence: TGTGCCAGCAGTTACTCCAATAGCAATCAGCCCCAGCATTTT. Protein product: CASSYSNSNQPQHF.

The chain uses TRBV4-2 and TRBJ2-7; possibly TRBD1 for D (6 bases). Germline values: CDR1 LGHNA, CDR2 YNFKEQ. This CDR3 contains 14 residues. V lost 1 base and J 3 bases, leaving 10 bases between the germline ends. Here the CDR3 reads CASSQVQGNYEQYF. The CDR3, as DNA: TGTGCCAGCAGCCAAGTTCAGGGGAACTACGAGCAGTACTTC.

Remarks on this clone: At one boundary the junction diverges from the germline segment, which might be a read error. The chain uses TRBV29-1 and TRBJ2-1; the D gene is possibly TRBD2 (5 bases). CDR1 is SQVTM, CDR2 ANQGSEA, per germline. CDR3 length equals 13 residues. CDR3 bases: TGCAGCGGTGAAGGGAGCTCCTACAATGAGCAGTTCTTC. Translating it yields CSGEGSSYNEQFF.

V is TRBV5-6 and J is TRBJ2-5; 8 bases fit TRBD2. The CDR3 loop spans 14 amino acids. Germline trimming cut 0 bases from V and 5 bases from J; bases unmatched to any gene: 3. Germline V gene sequence: CDR1 SGHDT, CDR2 YYEEEE. The CDR3 coding sequence is TGTGCCAGCAGCTTGGCGGGGGGGCGGGAGACCCAGTACTTC. Translation gives CASSLAGGRETQYF.

The CDR3 here is CASSWDRGVGDTQYF. The CDR3, as DNA: TGTGCCAGCAGTTGGGACAGGGGGGTCGGAGATACGCAGTATTTT. This chain uses TRBV5-8 with TRBJ2-3; 11 nucleotides match TRBD1. The germline V gene has CDR1 SGHTS and CDR2 YDEGEE. V gave up 5 bases and J gave up 5 bases; unmatched junction bases: 7. This CDR3 comprises 15 residues.

This chain connects TRBV13 to TRBJ2-3; D uncertain. The CDR3 length is 13 residues. V shed 5 bases and J shed 3 bases, with 9 bases lying between them. Germline CDR1 and CDR2: PRHDT and FYEKMQ (reference sequence). CDR3 amino acids: CASSRYETDTQYF. CDR3 DNA: TGTGCCAGCAGCCGCTACGAAACAGATACGCAGTATTTT.

V gene TRBV6-5 combines with J gene TRBJ2-5; D tentatively reads TRBD1 or TRBD2 (5 bases each). Germline CDR1 and CDR2: MNHEY and SVGAGI. CDR3 length: 15 residues. The V and J ends lost 4 bases and 0 bases respectively, with 12 bases between them. The CDR3 reads CASSSPGRHQETQYF. CDR3 DNA: TGTGCCAGCAGTTCGCCGGGACGTCACCAAGAGACCCAGTACTTC.

This chain connects TRBV29-1 to TRBJ2-1; 8 bases line up with TRBD1. Germline V gives CDR1 SQVTM, CDR2 ANQGSEA. J lost 5 bases, V lost 6 bases, and 9 bases had no gene match. This CDR3 comprises 14 residues. The CDR3 loop is CSVPHRGVHNEQFF. In DNA, the CDR3 is TGCAGCGTCCCTCACAGGGGGGTCCACAATGAGCAGTTCTTC.

This clone was observed a handful of times. CDR3 in amino acids: CASSRGSSGNTIYF. Written as DNA, the CDR3 is TGTGCCAGTTCCAGGGGCTCTTCTGGAAACACCATATATTTT. The rearrangement uses TRBV19 and TRBJ1-3; the D gene is possibly TRBD1 (6 bases). Germline V lookup: CDR1 LNHDA, CDR2 SQIVND (reference sequence). Deletions cut 8 bases from V and 1 base from J, with 12 bases between. This CDR3 has 14 amino acids.

The chain uses TRBV2 and TRBJ2-7; D not resolved. The ends were cut back, 5 bases at V and 0 bases at J, with 5 bases in the middle. Germline values: CDR1 SNHLY, CDR2 FYNNEI. There are 12 residues in the CDR3. DNA of the CDR3: TGTGCCAGCAGTTTCAGCTCCTACGAGCAGTACTTC. Its protein is CASSFSSYEQYF.

The rearrangement uses TRBV19 and TRBJ1-2; D is possibly TRBD1 (5 bases). The CDR3 runs 14 residues. V lost 1 base to trimming and J lost 3 bases, with 9 bases between them. Germline V gene sequence: CDR1 LNHDA, CDR2 SQIVND (reference sequence). This chain's CDR3 is CASSIVKGYYGYTF. The CDR3 DNA reads as TGTGCCAGTAGTATAGTAAAGGGGTACTATGGCTACACCTTC.

The gene calls are TRBV12-5 and TRBJ1-2; TRBD1 matches 7 bases. V shed 5 bases and J 6 bases; nucleotides not matched to a gene: 12. The CDR3 spans 15 residues. Germline V gene lookup returns CDR1 LGHNT and CDR2 FRNRAP. The CDR3 region has the DNA TGTGCTAGTGGTGGCTTGGGCAGGGGGATCCATGGCTACACCTTC. It specifies CASGGLGRGIHGYTF.

The genes are TRBV18 and TRBJ2-1; D unresolved. The CDR3 spans 11 residues. Germline V gene sequence: CDR1 KGHSH, CDR2 LQKENI. V was pared by 6 bases and J by 5 bases, with 5 bases between. The CDR3 DNA is TGTGCCAGCTCCCTCGACAATGAGCAGTTCTTC. It yields the protein CASSLDNEQFF.

This sequence joins TRBV21-1 and TRBJ1-2. TRBV21-1 is tagged as a pseudogene. The CDR3 has 12 residues. The DNA of the CDR3 is TGTGCCGGGATCCCCGTTAACTATGGCTACACCTTC. This sequence encodes CAGIPVNYGYTF.

The chain uses TRBV19 and TRBJ1-3, with D perhaps TRBD1 (6 bases). The CDR3 extends over 16 amino acids. Per germline, CDR1 LNHDA and CDR2 SQIVND (reference sequence). V was shortened by 3 bases and J by 2 bases, with 14 bases between the two germline ends. CDR3 residues: CASSISDRQTGNTIYF. CDR3 DNA sequence: TGTGCCAGTAGTATCTCGGACAGACAAACTGGAAACACCATATATTTT.

The rearrangement joins TRBV6-1 to TRBJ2-3; no firm D call. V lost 1 base and J lost 0, with 5 bases in between. Germline V CDR1 and CDR2: MNHNS, SASEGT. CDR3 length: 14 residues. The CDR3 DNA reads TGTGCCAGCAGTGAAGTCCTTAGCACAGATACGCAGTATTTT. Amino acid sequence: CASSEVLSTDTQYF.

This sequence joins TRBV7-2 and TRBJ1-2; tentative D call: TRBD1 (5 bases). CDR3 length: 14 amino acids. V lost 5 bases to trimming and J lost 0 bases, with 10 bases between them. Germline-derived CDR1 and CDR2 are SGHTA and FQGNSA. CDR3 sequence: CASSGQGSNYGYTF. The CDR3 bases are TGTGCCAGCAGCGGCCAGGGTTCTAACTATGGCTACACCTTC.